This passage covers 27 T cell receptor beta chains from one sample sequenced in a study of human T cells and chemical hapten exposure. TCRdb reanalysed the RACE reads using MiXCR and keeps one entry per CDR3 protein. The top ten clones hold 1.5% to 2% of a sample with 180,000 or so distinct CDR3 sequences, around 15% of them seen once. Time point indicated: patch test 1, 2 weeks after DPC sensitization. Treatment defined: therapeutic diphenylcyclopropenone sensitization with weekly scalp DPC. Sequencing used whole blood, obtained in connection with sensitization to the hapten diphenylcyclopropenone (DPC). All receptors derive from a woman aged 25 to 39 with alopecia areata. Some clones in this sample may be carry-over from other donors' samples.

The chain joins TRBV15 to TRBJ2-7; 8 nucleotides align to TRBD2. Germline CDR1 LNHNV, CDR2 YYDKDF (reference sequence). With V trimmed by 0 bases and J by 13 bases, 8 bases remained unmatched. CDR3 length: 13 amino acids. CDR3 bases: TGTGCCACCAGCAGAGACGGGCCGGGACTAGTATACTTC. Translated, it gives CATSRDGPGLVYF.

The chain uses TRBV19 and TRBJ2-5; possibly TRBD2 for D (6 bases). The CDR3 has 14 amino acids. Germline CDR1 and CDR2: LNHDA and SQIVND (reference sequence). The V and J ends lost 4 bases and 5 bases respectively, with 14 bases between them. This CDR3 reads CASSTGGVGETQYF. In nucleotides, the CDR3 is TGTGCCAGTAGTACTGGAGGGGTCGGGGAGACCCAGTACTTC.

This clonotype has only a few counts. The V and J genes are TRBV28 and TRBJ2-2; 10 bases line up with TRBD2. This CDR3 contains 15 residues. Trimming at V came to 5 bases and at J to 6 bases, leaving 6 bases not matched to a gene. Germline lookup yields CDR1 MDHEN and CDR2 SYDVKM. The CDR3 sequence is CASSTPGTSAGELFF. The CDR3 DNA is TGTGCCAGCAGTACCCCCGGGACTAGCGCCGGGGAGCTGTTTTTT.

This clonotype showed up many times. The CDR3 nucleotides are TGTGCCAGCAGTTCGACAGGGCCCCTTGACAATGAGCAGTTCTTC. It yields the protein CASSSTGPLDNEQFF. The chain joins TRBV12-3 or TRBV12-4 to TRBJ2-1; 7 positions agree with TRBD1. This CDR3 comprises 15 residues. The V and J ends lost 4 bases and 5 bases, in that order; junction bases with no gene match: 8.

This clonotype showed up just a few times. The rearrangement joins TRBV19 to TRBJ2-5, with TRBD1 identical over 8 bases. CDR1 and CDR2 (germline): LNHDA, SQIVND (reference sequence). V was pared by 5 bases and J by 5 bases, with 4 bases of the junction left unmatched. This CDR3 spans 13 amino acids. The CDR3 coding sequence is TGTGCCAGTAGTGTGGACAGGGTCGAGACCCAGTACTTC. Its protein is CASSVDRVETQYF.

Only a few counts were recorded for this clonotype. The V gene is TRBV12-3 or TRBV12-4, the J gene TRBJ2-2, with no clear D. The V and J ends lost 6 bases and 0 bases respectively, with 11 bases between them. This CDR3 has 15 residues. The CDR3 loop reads CASSSGVTNTGELFF. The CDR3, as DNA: TGTGCCAGCAGCTCTGGGGTAACGAACACCGGGGAGCTGTTTTTT.

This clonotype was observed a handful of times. The CDR3 loop reads CASSQTDTYEQYF. The DNA of the CDR3 is TGTGCCAGCAGCCAAACTGACACTTACGAGCAGTACTTC. The chain combines TRBV4-2 with TRBJ2-7; D call uncertain. There are 13 residues in the CDR3. From germline, CDR1 is LGHNA and CDR2 YNFKEQ. V was shortened by 2 bases and J by 4 bases, with 9 bases between the two germline ends.

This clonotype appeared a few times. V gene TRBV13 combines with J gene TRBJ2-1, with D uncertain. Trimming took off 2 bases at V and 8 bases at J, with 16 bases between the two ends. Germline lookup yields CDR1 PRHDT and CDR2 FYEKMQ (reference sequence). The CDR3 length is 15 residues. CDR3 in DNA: TGTGCCAGCAGCTTAAAAAGGGTCGATTGGGATGAGCAGTTCTTC. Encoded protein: CASSLKRVDWDEQFF.

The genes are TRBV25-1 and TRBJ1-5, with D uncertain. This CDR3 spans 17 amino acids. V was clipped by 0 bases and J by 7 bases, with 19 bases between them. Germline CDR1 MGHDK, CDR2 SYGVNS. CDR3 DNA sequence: TGTGCCAGCAGTGAATACCCCATCGGTCTTTTGGAACAGCCCCAGCATTTT. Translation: CASSEYPIGLLEQPQHF.

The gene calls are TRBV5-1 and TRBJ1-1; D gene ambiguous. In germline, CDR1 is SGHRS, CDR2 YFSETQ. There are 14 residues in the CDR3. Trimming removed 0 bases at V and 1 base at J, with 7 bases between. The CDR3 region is CASSLDPGNTEAFF. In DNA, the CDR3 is TGCGCCAGCAGCTTGGATCCGGGGAACACTGAAGCTTTCTTT.

The CDR3 region is CASSQGLAGASLGYTF. The CDR3, as DNA: TGCGCCAGCAGCCAAGGACTGGCTGGGGCCTCCCTTGGCTACACCTTC. V is TRBV4-3 and J is TRBJ1-2, with D possibly being TRBD1 (5 bases). The CDR3 is 16 residues long. V was cut by 1 base and J by 7 bases, with 19 bases left in between. Per germline, CDR1 LGHNA and CDR2 YSLEER.

The CDR3 DNA sequence: TGTGCCAGCAGTTTAGACCGCCGCTCCTACGAGCAGTACTTC. Protein sequence: CASSLDRRSYEQYF. The chain employs TRBV27 and TRBJ2-7; unclear D gene. Per the germline V gene, CDR1 is MNHEY and CDR2 is SMNVEV (reference sequence). The CDR3 consists of 14 residues. Between the trimmed V and J ends, which lost 2 bases and 0 bases, there was a span of 8 bases.

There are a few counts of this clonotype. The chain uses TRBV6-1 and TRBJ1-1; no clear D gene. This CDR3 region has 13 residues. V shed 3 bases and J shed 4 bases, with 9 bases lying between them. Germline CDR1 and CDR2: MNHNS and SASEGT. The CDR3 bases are TGTGCCAGCAGTGATATGCGTGGCACTGAAGCTTTCTTT. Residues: CASSDMRGTEAFF.

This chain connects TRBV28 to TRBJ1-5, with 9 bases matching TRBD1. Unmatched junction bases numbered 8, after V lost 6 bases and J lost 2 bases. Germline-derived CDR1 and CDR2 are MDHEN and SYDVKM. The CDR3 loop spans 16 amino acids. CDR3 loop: CASSPTQGAGNQPQHF. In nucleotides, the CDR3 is TGTGCCAGCAGCCCTACACAGGGGGCAGGCAATCAGCCCCAGCATTTT.

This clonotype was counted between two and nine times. CDR3 sequence: CSGRDGSYNEQFF. The CDR3 DNA reads TGCAGCGGCCGGGACGGATCCTACAATGAGCAGTTCTTC. The V and J genes are TRBV29-1 and TRBJ2-1; D may be TRBD1 or TRBD2 (5 bases each). The CDR3 totals 13 residues. Per germline, CDR1 SQVTM and CDR2 ANQGSEA. Trimming left V 7 bases short and J 1 base short, with 11 bases between.

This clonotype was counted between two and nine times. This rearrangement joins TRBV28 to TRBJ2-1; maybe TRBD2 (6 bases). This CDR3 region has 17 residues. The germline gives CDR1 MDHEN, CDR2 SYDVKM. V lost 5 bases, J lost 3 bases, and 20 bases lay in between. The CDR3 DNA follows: TGTGCCAGCAGTACCGGTGCGGCGGGGAGGAGCTACAATGAGCAGTTCTTC. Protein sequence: CASSTGAAGRSYNEQFF.

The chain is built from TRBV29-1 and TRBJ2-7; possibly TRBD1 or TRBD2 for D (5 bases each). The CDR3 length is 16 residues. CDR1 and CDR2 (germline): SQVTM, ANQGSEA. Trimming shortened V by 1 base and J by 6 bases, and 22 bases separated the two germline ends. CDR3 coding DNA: TGCAGCGTTGAAGGGGGTTTTGGGGGAGCCTTCTCCGAGCAGTACTTC. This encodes CSVEGGFGGAFSEQYF.

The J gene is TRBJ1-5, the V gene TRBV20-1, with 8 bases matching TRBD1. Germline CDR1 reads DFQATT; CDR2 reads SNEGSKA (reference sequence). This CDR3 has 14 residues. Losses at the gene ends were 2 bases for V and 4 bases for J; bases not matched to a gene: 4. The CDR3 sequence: CSARQGQGNQPQHF. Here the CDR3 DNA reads TGCAGTGCTAGACAAGGACAGGGAAATCAGCCCCAGCATTTT.

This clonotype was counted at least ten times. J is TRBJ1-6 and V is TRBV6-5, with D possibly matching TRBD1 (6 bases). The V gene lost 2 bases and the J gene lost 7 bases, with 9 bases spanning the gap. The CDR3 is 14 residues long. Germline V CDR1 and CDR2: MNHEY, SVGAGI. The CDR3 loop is CASSYLGQNSPLHF. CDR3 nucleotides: TGTGCCAGCAGTTACCTTGGACAGAATTCACCCCTCCACTTT.

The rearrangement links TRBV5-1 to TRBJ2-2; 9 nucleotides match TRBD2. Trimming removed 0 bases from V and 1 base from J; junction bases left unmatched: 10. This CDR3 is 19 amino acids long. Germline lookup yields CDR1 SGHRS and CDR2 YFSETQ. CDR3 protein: CASSLGDRRLAENTGELFF. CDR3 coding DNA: TGCGCCAGCAGCTTGGGGGACAGAAGACTAGCGGAGAACACCGGGGAGCTGTTTTTT.

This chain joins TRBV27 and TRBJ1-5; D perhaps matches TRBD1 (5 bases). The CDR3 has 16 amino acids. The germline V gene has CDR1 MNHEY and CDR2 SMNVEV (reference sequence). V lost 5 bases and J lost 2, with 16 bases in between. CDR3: CASSPGSHGGNQPQHF. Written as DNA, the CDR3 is TGTGCCAGCAGTCCAGGGTCCCACGGGGGCAATCAGCCCCAGCATTTT.

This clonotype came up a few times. The CDR3 region is CASSSQLAGANTGELFF. The CDR3 bases are TGTGCCAGCAGCTCCCAGCTAGCGGGGGCGAACACCGGGGAGCTGTTTTTT. V is TRBV7-9 and J is TRBJ2-2; 10 bases are shared with TRBD2. With V trimmed by 4 bases and J by 0 bases, 5 bases remained unmatched. Germline CDR1 reads SEHNR; CDR2 reads FQNEAQ (reference sequence). The CDR3 loop spans 17 amino acids.

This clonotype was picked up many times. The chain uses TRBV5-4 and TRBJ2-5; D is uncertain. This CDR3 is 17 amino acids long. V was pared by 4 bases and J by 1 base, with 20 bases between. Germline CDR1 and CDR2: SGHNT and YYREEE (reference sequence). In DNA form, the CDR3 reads TGTGCCAGCAGCCGTGGCGCAATCGCAACTCTCCAAGAGACCCAGTACTTC. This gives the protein CASSRGAIATLQETQYF.

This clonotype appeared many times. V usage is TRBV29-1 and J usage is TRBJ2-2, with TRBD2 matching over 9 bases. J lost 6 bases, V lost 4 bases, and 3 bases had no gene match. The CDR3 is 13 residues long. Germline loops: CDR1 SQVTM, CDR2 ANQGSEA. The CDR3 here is CSVGTSDSGELFF. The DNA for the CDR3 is TGCAGCGTTGGGACTAGCGACTCCGGGGAGCTGTTTTTT.

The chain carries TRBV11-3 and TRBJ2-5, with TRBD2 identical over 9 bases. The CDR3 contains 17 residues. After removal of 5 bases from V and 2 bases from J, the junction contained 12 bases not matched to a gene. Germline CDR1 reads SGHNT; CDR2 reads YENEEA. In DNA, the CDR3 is TGTGCCAGCAGCGGGGGATCTAGCGGGGCCTTGCAAGAGACCCAGTACTTC. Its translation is CASSGGSSGALQETQYF. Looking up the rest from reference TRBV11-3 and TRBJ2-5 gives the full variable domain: EAGVVQSPRYKIIEKKQPVAFWCNPISGHNTLYWYLQNLGQGPELLIRYENEEAVDDSQLPKDRFSAERLKGVDSTLKIQPAELGDSAVYLCASSGGSSGALQETQYFGPGTRLLVL.

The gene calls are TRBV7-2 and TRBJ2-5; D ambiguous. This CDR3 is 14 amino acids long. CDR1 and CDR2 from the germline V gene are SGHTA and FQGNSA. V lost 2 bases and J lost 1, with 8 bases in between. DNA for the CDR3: TGTGCCAGCAGCTTATCGGCCGGCCAAGAGACCCAGTACTTC. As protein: CASSLSAGQETQYF. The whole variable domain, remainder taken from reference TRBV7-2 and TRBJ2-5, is GAGVSQSPSNKVTEKGKDVELRCDPISGHTALYWYRQSLGQGLEFLIYFQGNSAPDKSGLPSDRFSAERTGGSVSTLTIQRTQQEDSAVYLCASSLSAGQETQYFGPGTRLLVL.

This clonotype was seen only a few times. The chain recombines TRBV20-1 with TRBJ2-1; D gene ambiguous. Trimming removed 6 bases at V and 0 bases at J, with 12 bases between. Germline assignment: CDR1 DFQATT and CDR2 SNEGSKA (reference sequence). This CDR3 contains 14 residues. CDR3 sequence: CSAAHRSSYNEQFF. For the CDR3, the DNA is TGCAGTGCGGCTCACCGGAGCTCCTACAATGAGCAGTTCTTC.